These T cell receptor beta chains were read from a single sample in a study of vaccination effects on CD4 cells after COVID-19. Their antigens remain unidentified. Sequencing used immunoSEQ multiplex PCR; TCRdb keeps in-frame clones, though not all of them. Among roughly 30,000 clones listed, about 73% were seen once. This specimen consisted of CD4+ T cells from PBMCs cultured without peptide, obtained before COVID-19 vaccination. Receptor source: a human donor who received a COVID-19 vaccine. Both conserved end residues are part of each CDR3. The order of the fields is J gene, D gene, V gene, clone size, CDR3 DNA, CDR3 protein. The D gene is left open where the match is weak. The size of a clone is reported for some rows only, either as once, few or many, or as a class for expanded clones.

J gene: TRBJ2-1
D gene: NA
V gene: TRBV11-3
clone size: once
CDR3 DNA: TGTGCCAGCAGTTCGGGAGTTGGCGGTGAGCAGTTCTTC
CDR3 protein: CASSSGVGGEQFF

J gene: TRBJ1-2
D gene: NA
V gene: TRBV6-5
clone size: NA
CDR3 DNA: TGTGCCAGCAGCGATTACAGTCAGGATGGCTACACCTTC
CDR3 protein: CASSDYSQDGYTF

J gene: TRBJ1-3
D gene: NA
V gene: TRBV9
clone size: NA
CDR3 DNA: TGTGCCAGCAGCACCTTACAGGGCCCCTACTCTGGAAACACCATATATTTT
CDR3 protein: CASSTLQGPYSGNTIYF

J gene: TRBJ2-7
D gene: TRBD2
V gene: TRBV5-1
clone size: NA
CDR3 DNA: TGCGCCAGCAGTCCCGGGACTAGCGGATTATCCTACGAGCAGTACTTC
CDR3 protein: CASSPGTSGLSYEQYF

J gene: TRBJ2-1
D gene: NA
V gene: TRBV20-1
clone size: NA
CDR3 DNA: TGCAGTGCCCTCTTCAATGAGCAGTTCTTC
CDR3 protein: CSALFNEQFF

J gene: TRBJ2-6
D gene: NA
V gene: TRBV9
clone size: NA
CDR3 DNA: TGTGCCAGCAGCGTAGAGGAGTGGTTGATGCTGACTTTC
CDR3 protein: CASSVEEWLMLTF

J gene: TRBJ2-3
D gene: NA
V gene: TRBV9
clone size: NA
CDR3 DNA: TGTGCCAGCAGCGTAGATTCAGATACGCAGTATTTT
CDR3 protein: CASSVDSDTQYF

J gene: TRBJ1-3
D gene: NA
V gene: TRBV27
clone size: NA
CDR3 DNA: TGTGCCAGCAGCCCTGAGGGGGCTGGAAACACCATATATTTT
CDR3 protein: CASSPEGAGNTIYF

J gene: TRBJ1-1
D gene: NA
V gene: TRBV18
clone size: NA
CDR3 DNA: TGTGCCAGCTCAGTCGGAGAGAACACTGAAGCTTTCTTT
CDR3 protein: CASSVGENTEAFF

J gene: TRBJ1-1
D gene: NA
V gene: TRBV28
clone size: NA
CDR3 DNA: TGTGCCAGTGGGGGGGGATTGAACACTGAAGCTTTCTTT
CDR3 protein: CASGGGLNTEAFF

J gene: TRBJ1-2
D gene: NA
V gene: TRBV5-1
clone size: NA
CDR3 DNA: TGCGCCAGCAGCTTTCGGGGGCCGGGGGGCTACACCTTC
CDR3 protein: CASSFRGPGGYTF

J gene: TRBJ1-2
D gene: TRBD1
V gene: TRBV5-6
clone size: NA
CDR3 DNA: TGTGCCAGCAGCCTGGGACAGGGGGCTTCTAACTATGGCTACACCTTC
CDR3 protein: CASSLGQGASNYGYTF

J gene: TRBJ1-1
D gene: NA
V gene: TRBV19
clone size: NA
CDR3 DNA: TGTGCCAGTAGCCCGACAGGTACTGAAGCTTTCTTT
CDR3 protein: CASSPTGTEAFF

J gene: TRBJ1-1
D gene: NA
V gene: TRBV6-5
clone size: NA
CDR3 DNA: TGTGCCAGCAGTACAGGGCTAATGAACACTGAAGCTTTCTTT
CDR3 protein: CASSTGLMNTEAFF

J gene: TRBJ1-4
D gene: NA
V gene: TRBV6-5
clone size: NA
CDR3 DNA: TGTGCCAGCAGACGGGCAGGCGAAAAACTGTTTTTT
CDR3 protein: CASRRAGEKLFF

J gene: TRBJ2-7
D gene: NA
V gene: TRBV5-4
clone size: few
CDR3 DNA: TGTGCCAGCAGCTTGGGATGGTCAGGGGCGTACGAGCAGTACTTC
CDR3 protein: CASSLGWSGAYEQYF

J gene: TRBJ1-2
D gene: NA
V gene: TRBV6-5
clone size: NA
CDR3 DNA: TGTGCCAGCAGAGACTTGGGAAGCTATGGCTACACCTTC
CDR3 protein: CASRDLGSYGYTF

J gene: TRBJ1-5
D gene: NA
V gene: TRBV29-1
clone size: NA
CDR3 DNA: TGCAGCGTTGTTTGGGGGTCCAATCAGCCCCAGCATTTT
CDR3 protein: CSVVWGSNQPQHF

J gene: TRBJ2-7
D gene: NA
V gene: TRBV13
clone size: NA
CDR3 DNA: TGTGCCAGCAGCTCCACCTCGTGGAAGCGGTCCTACGAGCAGTACTTC
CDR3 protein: CASSSTSWKRSYEQYF

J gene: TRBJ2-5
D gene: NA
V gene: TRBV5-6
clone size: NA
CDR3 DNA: TGTGCCAGCAGCTTGGATAGCAGGGTCGGGACCCAGTACTTC
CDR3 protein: CASSLDSRVGTQYF

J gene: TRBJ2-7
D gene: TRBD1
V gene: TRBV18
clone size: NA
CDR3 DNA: TGTGCCAGCTCACCATTGGGACAGGGAGACTACGAGCAGTACTTC
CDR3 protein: CASSPLGQGDYEQYF

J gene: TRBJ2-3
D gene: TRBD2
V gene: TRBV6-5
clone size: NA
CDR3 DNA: TGTGCCAGCAGTTACCGAGCGGGGATCACAGATACGCAGTATTTT
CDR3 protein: CASSYRAGITDTQYF

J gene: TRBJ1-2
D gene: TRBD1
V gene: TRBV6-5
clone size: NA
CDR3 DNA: TGTGCCAGCCAGGACAGGGCTGTTGATGGCTACACCTTC
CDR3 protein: CASQDRAVDGYTF

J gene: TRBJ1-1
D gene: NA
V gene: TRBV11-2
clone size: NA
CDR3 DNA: TGTGCCAGCATCAGGACAATGAACACTGAAGCTTTCTTT
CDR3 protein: CASIRTMNTEAFF

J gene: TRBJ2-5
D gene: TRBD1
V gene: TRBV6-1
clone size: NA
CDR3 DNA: TGTGCCAGCAGTGAAGCGCCACTTGGGACAGGAACCTCCCAAGAGACCCAGTACTTC
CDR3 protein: CASSEAPLGTGTSQETQYF

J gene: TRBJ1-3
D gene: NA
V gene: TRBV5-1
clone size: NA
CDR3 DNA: TGCGCCAGCAGCCTGGAGGGTCTTAGCTCTGGAAACACCATATATTTT
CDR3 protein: CASSLEGLSSGNTIYF

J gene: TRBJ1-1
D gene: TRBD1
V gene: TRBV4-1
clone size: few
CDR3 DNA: TGCGCCAGCAGCCAAACTGGAGGGGGCCGGACTGAAGCTTTCTTT
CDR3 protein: CASSQTGGGRTEAFF

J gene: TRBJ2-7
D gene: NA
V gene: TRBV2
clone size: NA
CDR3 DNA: TGTGCCAGCACTGGGGCATACGAGCAGTACTTC
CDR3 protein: CASTGAYEQYF

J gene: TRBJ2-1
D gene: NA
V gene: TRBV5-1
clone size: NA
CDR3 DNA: TGCGCCAGCAGCTTGGTCGATGGGGAGCGTGAGCAGTTCTTC
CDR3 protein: CASSLVDGEREQFF

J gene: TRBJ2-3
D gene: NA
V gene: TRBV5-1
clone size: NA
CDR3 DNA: TGCGCCAGCAGCAAAGGTGGTACAGAAGATACGCAGTATTTT
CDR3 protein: CASSKGGTEDTQYF

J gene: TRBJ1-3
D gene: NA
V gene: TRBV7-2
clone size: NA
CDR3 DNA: TGTGCCAGCAGCTCTCGGAGGGGGGCTGGAAACACCATATATTTT
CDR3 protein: CASSSRRGAGNTIYF

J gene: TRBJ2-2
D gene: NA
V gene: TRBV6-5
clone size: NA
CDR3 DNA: TGTGCCAGCAAGGTCGGGGAGCTGTTTTTT
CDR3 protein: CASKVGELFF

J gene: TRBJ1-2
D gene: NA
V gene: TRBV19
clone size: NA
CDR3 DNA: TGTGCCAGTAGTATAGCTTTTGGACAGTATGGCTACACCTTC
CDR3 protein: CASSIAFGQYGYTF

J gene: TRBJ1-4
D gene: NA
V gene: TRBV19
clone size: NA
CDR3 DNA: TGTGCCAGTAGTATTAGTACAGGAGTTAATGAAAAACTGTTTTTT
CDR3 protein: CASSISTGVNEKLFF

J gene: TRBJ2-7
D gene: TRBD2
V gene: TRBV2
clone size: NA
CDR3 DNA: TGTGCCACACTAGGACCTAGCGGGCGCTACGAGCAGTACTTC
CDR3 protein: CATLGPSGRYEQYF

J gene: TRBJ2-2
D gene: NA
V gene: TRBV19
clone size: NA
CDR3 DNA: TGTGCCAGTAGTATCTTACGGACAGCCAACACCGGGGAGCTGTTTTTT
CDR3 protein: CASSILRTANTGELFF

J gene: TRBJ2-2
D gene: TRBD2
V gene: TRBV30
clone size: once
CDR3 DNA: TGTGCCTGGAAACCAATCCCGGGACTAGCGAGAGGGACGGGGACCGGGGAGCTGTTTTTT
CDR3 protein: CAWKPIPGLARGTGTGELFF

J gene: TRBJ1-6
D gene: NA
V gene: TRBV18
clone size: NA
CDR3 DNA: TGTGCCAGCTCACCACCACAGGGAACTGGATCACCCCTCCACTTT
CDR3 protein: CASSPPQGTGSPLHF

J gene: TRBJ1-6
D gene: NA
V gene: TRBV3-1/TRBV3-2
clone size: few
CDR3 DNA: TGTGCCAGCAGCCCTCAAGGACCACGGAGGAATTCACCCCTCCACTTT
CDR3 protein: CASSPQGPRRNSPLHF

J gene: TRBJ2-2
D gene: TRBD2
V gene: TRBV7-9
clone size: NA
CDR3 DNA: TGTGCCAGCAGCATTACTAGCGCGTCGAACACCGGGGAGCTGTTTTTT
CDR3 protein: CASSITSASNTGELFF

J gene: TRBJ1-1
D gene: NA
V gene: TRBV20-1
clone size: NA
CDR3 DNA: TGCAGTGCTAGTCGCCCTAACACTGAAGCTTTCTTT
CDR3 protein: CSASRPNTEAFF

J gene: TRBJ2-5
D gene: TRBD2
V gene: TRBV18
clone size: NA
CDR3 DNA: TGTGCCAGCTCACCCGCCGGGGGGGGCTTGAAGGAGACCCAGTACTTC
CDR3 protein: CASSPAGGGLKETQYF

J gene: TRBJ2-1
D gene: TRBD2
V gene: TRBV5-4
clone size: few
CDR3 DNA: TGTGCCAGCAGCGTCGTAGCGGGAGGGATTTACAATGAGCAGTTCTTC
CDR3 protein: CASSVVAGGIYNEQFF

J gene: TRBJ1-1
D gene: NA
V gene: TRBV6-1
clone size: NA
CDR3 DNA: TGTGCCAGCAGTGAACAAGGGGGAATGAACACTGAAGCTTTCTTT
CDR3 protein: CASSEQGGMNTEAFF

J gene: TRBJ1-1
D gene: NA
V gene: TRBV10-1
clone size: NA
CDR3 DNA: TGCGCCAGCTCCGAGGGCGATATGACTGAAGCTTTCTTT
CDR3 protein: CASSEGDMTEAFF

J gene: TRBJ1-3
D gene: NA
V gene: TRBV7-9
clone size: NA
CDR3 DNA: TGTGCCAGCAGCTTAACCCTTGGAAACACCATATATTTT
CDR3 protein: CASSLTLGNTIYF

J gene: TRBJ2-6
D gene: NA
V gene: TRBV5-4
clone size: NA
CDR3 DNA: TGTGCCAGCAACCGGGGGGCCTCTGGGGCCAACGTCCTGACTTTC
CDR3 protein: CASNRGASGANVLTF

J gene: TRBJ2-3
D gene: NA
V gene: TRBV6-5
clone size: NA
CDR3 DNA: TGTGCCAGCAAGACGGGACTTTTCACAGATACGCAGTATTTT
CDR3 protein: CASKTGLFTDTQYF

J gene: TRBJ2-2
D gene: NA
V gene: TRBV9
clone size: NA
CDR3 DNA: TGTGCCAGCAGCGTAGGACGGACGAACACCGGGGAGCTGTTTTTT
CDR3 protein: CASSVGRTNTGELFF